Each of the 6 T cell receptor beta chains below was sequenced from the same sample in a study of blood T cell repertoires in COVID-19. The data were produced by immunoSEQ multiplex PCR, yet TCRdb's version contains in-frame clones alone and is incomplete. Of about 170,000 clones listed, about four fifths are singletons. Specimen: peripheral blood. The receptors were sampled from a woman of 80 years or more with COVID-19, enrolled during active disease.

V is TRBV5-1 and J is TRBJ2-2; 10 bases map to TRBD2. The CDR3 spans 15 residues. CDR1 and CDR2 (germline): SGHRS, YFSETQ. J was trimmed by 3 bases and V by 4 bases; bases with no gene match: 3. The CDR3 spells CASSRTSGDTGELFF. The CDR3 nucleotides are TGCGCCAGCAGCCGGACTAGCGGAGACACCGGGGAGCTGTTTTTT.

This chain connects TRBV9 to TRBJ2-7; D possibly corresponds to TRBD2 (5 bases). Trimming stripped 0 bases from V and 3 bases from J, with 7 bases between. This CDR3 is built from 13 residues. Per the germline V gene, CDR1 is SGDLS and CDR2 is YYNGEE. The CDR3 coding sequence is TGTGCCAGCAGCGTAGTAGAGGGCTACGAGCAGTACTTC. The encoded protein is CASSVVEGYEQYF.

The V and J genes are TRBV28 and TRBJ2-7, with 13 bases matching TRBD2. The CDR3 covers 15 residues. Trimming took 2 bases from V and 6 from J; bases not matched to a gene: 4. CDR1 is MDHEN and CDR2 is SYDVKM in the germline V gene. The CDR3: CASSLRTSGRTEQYF. The CDR3 nucleotides are TGTGCCAGCAGTTTACGGACTAGCGGGAGAACCGAGCAGTACTTC.

The V call is TRBV28, the J call TRBJ1-4, with D maybe TRBD1 (6 bases). Trimming left V 0 bases short and J 0 bases short, with 11 bases between. Germline V gives CDR1 MDHEN, CDR2 SYDVKM. The CDR3 covers 17 residues. Here the CDR3 reads CASSLWAGAATNEKLFF. In DNA, the CDR3 is TGTGCCAGCAGTTTATGGGCAGGGGCCGCAACTAATGAAAAACTGTTTTTT. Variable domain in full (rest from reference TRBV28 and TRBJ1-4): DVKVTQSSRYLVKRTGEKVFLECVQDMDHENMFWYRQDPGLGLRLIYFSYDVKMKEKGDIPEGYSVSREKKERFSLILESASTNQTSMYLCASSLWAGAATNEKLFFGSGTQLSVL.

The genes are TRBV6-6 and TRBJ2-7; perhaps TRBD1 as D (5 bases). This CDR3 comprises 18 residues. Trimming removed 5 bases at V and 2 bases at J, with 25 bases between. Germline lookup yields CDR1 MNHNY and CDR2 SVGAGI (reference sequence). This CDR3 reads CASSLESFQGAKTYEQYF. Here the CDR3 DNA reads TGTGCCAGCAGTCTTGAATCTTTCCAGGGTGCGAAAACCTACGAGCAGTACTTC.

The chain carries TRBV19 and TRBJ1-3; no clear D gene. Trimming cost V 8 bases and J 0 bases, with 14 bases left between them. Germline V gene data show CDR1 as LNHDA and CDR2 as SQIVND (reference sequence). The CDR3 consists of 15 residues. This chain's CDR3 is CASGPRFSSGNTIYF. Written as DNA, the CDR3 is TGTGCCAGTGGGCCCCGGTTCTCCTCTGGAAACACCATATATTTT.